The 8 T cell receptor beta chains presented below share a single source sample, sequenced in a study of cytomegalovirus exposure and HLA in healthy donors. Use of 60 Vbeta and 13 Jbeta primers characterized the PCR. Sequencing was performed with immunoSEQ multiplex PCR; in TCRdb, only in-frame clones are kept and a portion is missing. Of tens of thousands of clones in the sample, roughly 70% were seen once. Sequencing used PBMCs. The source of these receptors is a middle-aged man in good health and CMV-seronegative.

In the case of this clone: The germline gene is not matched at one end of the junction; a read error may be the cause. The chain uses TRBV7-9 and TRBJ2-4, with 8 nucleotides matching TRBD1. The CDR3 length is 16 residues. The germline gives CDR1 SEHNR, CDR2 FQNEAQ (reference sequence). The DNA for the CDR3 is TGTTCCAGCAGCTTAGGTCAGGGGGCAGAGAAAAACATTCAGTACTTC. Translating it yields CSSSLGQGAEKNIQYF.

V is TRBV6-4 and J is TRBJ1-6; D not resolved. The germline V gene has CDR1 MRHNA and CDR2 SNTAGT. The CDR3 covers 16 residues. The V and J ends lost 0 bases and 8 bases respectively, with 14 bases between them. The CDR3 region is CASSDSGLSGDSPLHF. CDR3 DNA sequence: TGTGCCAGCAGTGACTCAGGACTCTCCGGAGATTCACCCCTCCACTTT.

This clone was recorded once. V is TRBV6-1 and J is TRBJ2-7; D gene uncertain. Trimming took off 6 bases at V and 3 bases at J, with 9 bases between the two ends. The CDR3 spans 12 residues. CDR1 and CDR2 (germline): MNHNS, SASEGT. CDR3 in DNA: TGTGCCAGCAGCTATAAATACTACGAGCAGTACTTC. Its protein is CASSYKYYEQYF.

The CDR3 coding sequence is TGCGCCAGCAGCCAAACTCCGGGACTCCCGTCCTACGAGCAGTACTTC. It specifies CASSQTPGLPSYEQYF. V gene TRBV4-1 combines with J gene TRBJ2-7; TRBD2 might be the D (6 bases). The CDR3 consists of 16 residues. The germline V and J ends were trimmed by 2 bases and 1 base, with 15 bases remaining between them. CDR1 is MGHRA and CDR2 is YSYEKL in the germline V gene.

V is TRBV29-1 and J is TRBJ1-2; the D gene is possibly TRBD1 (6 bases). CDR1 SQVTM and CDR2 ANQGSEA come from the germline V gene. Deletions cut 5 bases from V and 4 bases from J, with 11 bases between. The CDR3 loop spans 12 amino acids. The CDR3 sequence is CSVRTVGYGYTF. The CDR3 DNA reads as TGCAGCGTTAGGACAGTAGGCTATGGCTACACCTTC.

V is TRBV5-8 and J is TRBJ2-1; TRBD2 matches 7 bases. The CDR3 covers 14 residues. J lost 12 bases, V lost 0 bases, and 9 bases had no gene match. CDR1 and CDR2 (germline): SGHTS, YDEGEE. CDR3 in DNA: TGTGCCAGCAGCTTGGGACGGGGGGTTAGGGGGCAGTTCTTC. Protein: CASSLGRGVRGQFF.

V gene TRBV14 combines with J gene TRBJ1-6; 8 positions agree with TRBD1. The J segment lost 6 bases and the V segment lost 4 bases, leaving 5 bases of the junction unmatched. The CDR3 has 15 residues. Germline CDR1 reads SGHDN; CDR2 reads FVKESK. The CDR3: CASSPGQGINSPLHF. The DNA for the CDR3 is TGTGCCAGCAGCCCCGGACAGGGAATTAATTCACCCCTCCACTTT.

The chain uses TRBV5-1 and TRBJ2-1; a weak D match, TRBD1 (8 bases). V gave up 4 bases and J gave up 8 bases, with 10 bases separating them. The V gene's germline CDR1 is SGHRS and CDR2 YFSETQ. This CDR3 comprises 12 residues. This CDR3 is CASSTGGDEQFF. Here the CDR3 DNA reads TGCGCCAGCAGCACAGGGGGGGATGAGCAGTTCTTC.